One sample yielded the 13 T cell receptor beta chains listed below, sequenced in a study of a mutant IDH1 vaccine in newly diagnosed glioma. Sample time point: baseline, week 1 (first vaccination visit). Treatment reported: pre-vaccination baseline after standard-of-care therapy. Repertoires were generated with immunoSEQ multiplex PCR, while TCRdb's copy carries only in-frame clones and drops some. This table holds about 54,000 clones, around 80% found once. The sample here was PBMCs, taken from a glioma patient treated with radiotherapy, temozolomide or both. These receptor sequences come from a man younger than 35 with glioma.

This rearrangement joins TRBV6-6 to TRBJ1-2; 7 bases are shared with TRBD1. The V gene end was trimmed by 8 bases and the J gene end by 7 bases; junction bases not matched to a gene: 13. The CDR3 contains 14 residues. CDR1 and CDR2 (germline): MNHNY, SVGAGI (reference sequence). The CDR3 loop reads CASAERGRQSGYTF. Written as DNA, the CDR3 is TGTGCCAGCGCGGAAAGGGGGCGCCAGAGTGGCTACACCTTC.

This clone was found once. The V call is TRBV4-3, the J call TRBJ1-1; D not resolved. V lost 2 bases and J lost 1, with 5 bases in between. Germline values: CDR1 LGHNA, CDR2 YSLEER. The CDR3 loop spans 13 amino acids. The CDR3 nucleotides are TGCGCCAGCAGCCAATTGTCGAACACTGAAGCTTTCTTT. Translated: CASSQLSNTEAFF.

The rearrangement uses TRBV27 and TRBJ1-5, with unresolved D. The CDR3 totals 15 residues. Trimming took 8 bases from V and 0 from J, leaving 14 bases between them. CDR1 is MNHEY and CDR2 is SMNVEV in the germline V gene (reference sequence). This CDR3 reads CASRKSGYSNQPQHF. The CDR3 DNA reads TGTGCCAGCCGAAAGTCCGGGTATAGCAATCAGCCCCAGCATTTT.

This chain links TRBV7-3 with TRBJ2-7; tentatively, D is TRBD1 or TRBD2 (5 bases each). Germline V gives CDR1 SGHTA, CDR2 FQGTGA. CDR3 length equals 13 residues. Trimming took off 10 bases at V and 6 bases at J, with 19 bases between the two ends. CDR3 nucleotides: TGTGCCAACCGGGACCCGGAGACTGGCGAGCAGTACTTC. This gives the protein CANRDPETGEQYF. Variable domain in full (rest from reference TRBV7-3 and TRBJ2-7): GAGVSQTPSNKVTEKGKYVELRCDPISGHTALYWYRQSLGQGPEFLIYFQGTGAADDSGLPNDRFFAVRPEGSVSTLKIQRTERGDSAVYLCANRDPETGEQYFGPGTRLTVT.

The V call is TRBV7-2, the J call TRBJ1-5, with D hard to call. CDR1 is SGHTA, CDR2 FQGNSA, per germline. This CDR3 is 16 amino acids long. The V and J ends lost 1 base and 0 bases respectively, with 10 bases between them. The CDR3 loop reads CASSLVGFYSNQPQHF. The DNA for the CDR3 is TGTGCCAGCAGCTTAGTGGGATTTTATAGCAATCAGCCCCAGCATTTT.

The chain links TRBV19 to TRBJ2-2, with no clear D. Germline V gene data show CDR1 as LNHDA and CDR2 as SQIVND (reference sequence). V was trimmed by 5 bases and J by 7 bases, leaving 8 bases between them. This CDR3 is built from 12 residues. The CDR3 DNA reads as TGTGCCAGTAGTCACCAGTACGGGGAGCTGTTTTTT. This sequence encodes CASSHQYGELFF. The full variable domain, completed using reference TRBV19 and TRBJ2-2, is DGGITQSPKYLFRKEGQNVTLSCEQNLNHDAMYWYRQDPGQGLRLIYYSQIVNDFQKGDIAEGYSVSREKKESFPLTVTSAQKNPTAFYLCASSHQYGELFFGEGSRLTVL.

The CDR3 sequence: CASRRQRPSNQPQHF. CDR3 DNA: TGTGCCAGCAGGCGACAGCGTCCCAGCAATCAGCCCCAGCATTTT. The chain has TRBV6-6 and TRBJ1-5; D possibly corresponds to TRBD1 (5 bases). This CDR3 is 15 amino acids long. Trimming stripped 6 bases from V and 1 base from J, with 13 bases between. Germline CDR1 and CDR2: MNHNY and SVGAGI (reference sequence).

This chain uses TRBV5-1 with TRBJ2-3; D call uncertain. Germline-derived CDR1 and CDR2 are SGHRS and YFSETQ. The V and J ends lost 4 bases and 1 base respectively, with 10 bases between them. The CDR3 extends over 14 amino acids. CDR3 residues: CASSAEWGTDTQYF. CDR3 nucleotides: TGCGCCAGCAGCGCGGAATGGGGCACAGATACGCAGTATTTT.

The V call is TRBV27, the J call TRBJ1-6; D possibly corresponds to TRBD1 (6 bases). Germline CDR1 MNHEY, CDR2 SMNVEV (reference sequence). The CDR3 runs to 16 residues. Trimming pared 7 bases from V and 0 bases from J, leaving 13 bases between. CDR3 protein: CASNSGVNSYNSPLHF. CDR3 DNA sequence: TGTGCCAGCAATTCAGGGGTTAACTCCTATAATTCACCCCTCCACTTT.

The gene calls are TRBV5-1 and TRBJ2-3; D is possibly TRBD1 (6 bases). The CDR3 covers 15 residues. Between the trimmed V and J ends, which lost 0 bases and 1 base, there was a span of 9 bases. Germline V lookup: CDR1 SGHRS, CDR2 YFSETQ. In DNA form, the CDR3 reads TGCGCCAGCAGCTTGGTACAGGGTGGCACAGATACGCAGTATTTT. It specifies CASSLVQGGTDTQYF.

This chain uses TRBV15 with TRBJ1-3; a possible D gene is TRBD1 (5 bases). Trimming took 1 base from V and 4 from J, leaving 11 bases between them. This CDR3 has 15 residues. Germline lookup yields CDR1 LNHNV and CDR2 YYDKDF (reference sequence). The chain's CDR3 is CATSRVTGGGNTIYF. Written as DNA, the CDR3 is TGTGCCACCAGCAGAGTCACAGGAGGAGGAAACACCATATATTTT.

In its sample, this clone ranks as medium-sized. The chain has TRBV7-6 and TRBJ1-5; no reliable D call. Germline V CDR1 and CDR2: SGHVS, FNYEAQ. This CDR3 is 14 amino acids long. V lost 3 bases and J 4 bases, leaving 10 bases between the germline ends. The CDR3 loop is CASSFGAGNQPQHF. The CDR3 DNA is TGTGCCAGCAGCTTTGGAGCGGGGAATCAGCCCCAGCATTTT. Full variable domain (outside the CDR3, taken from reference TRBV7-6 and TRBJ1-5): GAGVSQSPRYKVTKRGQDVALRCDPISGHVSLYWYRQALGQGPEFLTYFNYEAQQDKSGLPNDRFSAERPEGSISTLTIQRTEQRDSAMYRCASSFGAGNQPQHFGDGTRLSIL.

This clone was detected only a few times. The same CDR3 arises from other DNA sequences in this sample as well. The chain links TRBV7-9 to TRBJ1-5; D uncertain. CDR1 is SEHNR and CDR2 is FQNEAQ in the germline V gene (reference sequence). The CDR3 consists of 15 residues. Trimming shortened V by 1 base and J by 0 bases, and 7 bases separated the two germline ends. CDR3 protein: CASSLGGYSNQPQHF. The CDR3 DNA follows: TGTGCCAGCAGCTTAGGAGGATATAGCAATCAGCCCCAGCATTTT. The whole variable domain, filled in from reference TRBV7-9 and TRBJ1-5, reads DTGVSQNPRHKITKRGQNVTFRCDPISEHNRLYWYRQTLGQGPEFLTYFQNEAQLEKSRLLSDRFSAERPKGSFSTLEIQRTEQGDSAMYLCASSLGGYSNQPQHFGDGTRLSIL.